The 2 T cell receptor beta chains in this list originate from one sample, sequenced in a study of shared clonotypes between healthy human individuals. Clones were read by immunoSEQ multiplex PCR, and TCRdb kept only the in-frame ones, dropping some. This sample has millions of clones, with 85% to 95% found just once. Sequenced material: naive CD4+ T cells sorted from blood. Described subset: CD45RA+ positively selected. The receptors originated from a man aged 18 to 29 in good health.

This clone was counted once. Other nucleotide sequences from this sample produce the same CDR3. The chain couples TRBV29-1 to TRBJ1-1; D gene unclear. V was shortened by 6 bases and J by 2 bases, with 4 bases between the two germline ends. The CDR3 has 10 amino acids. Germline lookup yields CDR1 SQVTM and CDR2 ANQGSEA. Here the CDR3 DNA reads TGCAGCGTGGGTAACACTGAAGCTTTCTTT. Amino acids: CSVGNTEAFF.

The genes are TRBV6-5 and TRBJ2-7; no clear D gene. The CDR3 has 13 amino acids. From germline, CDR1 is MNHEY and CDR2 SVGAGI. Trimming pared 5 bases from V and 4 bases from J, leaving 12 bases between. The CDR3 region has the DNA TGTGCCAGCAGTGGGAAGAGCTGGTACGAGCAGTACTTC. Protein product: CASSGKSWYEQYF.